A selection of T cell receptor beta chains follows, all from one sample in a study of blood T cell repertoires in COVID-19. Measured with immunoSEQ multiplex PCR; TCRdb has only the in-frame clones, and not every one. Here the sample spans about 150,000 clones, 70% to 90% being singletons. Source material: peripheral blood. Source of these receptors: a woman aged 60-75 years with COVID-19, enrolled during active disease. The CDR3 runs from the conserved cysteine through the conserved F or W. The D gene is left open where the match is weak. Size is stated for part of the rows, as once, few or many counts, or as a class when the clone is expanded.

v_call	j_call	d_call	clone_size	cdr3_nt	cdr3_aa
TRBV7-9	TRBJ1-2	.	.	TGTGCCAGCAGCCCAGGGGTAGCTGATGGCTACACCTTC	CASSPGVADGYTF
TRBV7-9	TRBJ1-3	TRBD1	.	TGTGCCAGCAGCCACGAACAGGGGAGGATGGGCACCATATATTTT	CASSHEQGRMGTIYF
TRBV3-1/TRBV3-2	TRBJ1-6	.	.	TGTGCCAGCAGCCTGTCTGGGCTGAATAATTCACCCCTCCACTTT	CASSLSGLNNSPLHF
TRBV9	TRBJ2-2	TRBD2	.	TGTGCCAGCGGTCTAGCGGGAGGAAGGACCGGGGAGCTGTTTTTT	CASGLAGGRTGELFF
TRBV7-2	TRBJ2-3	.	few	TGTGCCAGCAGCTTAGCTACAGCTAACACAGATACGCAGTATTTT	CASSLATANTDTQYF
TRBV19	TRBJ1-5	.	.	TGTGCCAGTAGTATACCCCTCAGGGTAAATCAGCCCCAGCATTTT	CASSIPLRVNQPQHF
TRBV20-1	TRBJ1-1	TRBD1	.	TGCAGTGCCGGGACAGGTGAAGCTTTCTTT	CSAGTGEAFF
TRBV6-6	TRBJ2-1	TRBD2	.	TGTGCCAGCACCTTGGGGGGGAATGAGCAGTTCTTC	CASTLGGNEQFF
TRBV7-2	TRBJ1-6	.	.	TGTGCCAGCAGCTTAGGCCCCGGGCAGGGGAATTCACCCCTCCACTTT	CASSLGPGQGNSPLHF
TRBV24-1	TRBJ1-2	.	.	TGTGCCACCAGTGATTCGCTGGGAGGTGGCTACACCTTC	CATSDSLGGGYTF
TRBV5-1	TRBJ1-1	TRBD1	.	TGCGCCAGCAGCTCTACGACGACAGGGATGACTGAAGCTTTCTTT	CASSSTTTGMTEAFF
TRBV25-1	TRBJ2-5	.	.	TGTGCCAGCCGAATGCGGTCGGGGGAAGAGACCCAGTACTTC	CASRMRSGEETQYF
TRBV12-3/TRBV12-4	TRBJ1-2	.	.	TGTGCGAGTTCCGGGGGGCATGGCTACACCTTC	CASSGGHGYTF
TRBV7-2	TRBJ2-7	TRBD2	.	TGTGCCAGCAGCCCCCTCCATAGCGGGAGTTACGAGCAGTACTTC	CASSPLHSGSYEQYF
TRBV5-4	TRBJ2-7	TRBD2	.	TGTGCCAGCAGCTTGGTGACTAGCGGGTCCTACGAGCAGTACTTC	CASSLVTSGSYEQYF
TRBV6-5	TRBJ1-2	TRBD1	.	TGTGCCAGCAGAAACAGGGGGCTCGATGGCTACACCTTC	CASRNRGLDGYTF
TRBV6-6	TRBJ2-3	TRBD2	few	TGTGCCGGGGGGGATCTCGCAGATACGCAGTATTTT	CAGGDLADTQYF